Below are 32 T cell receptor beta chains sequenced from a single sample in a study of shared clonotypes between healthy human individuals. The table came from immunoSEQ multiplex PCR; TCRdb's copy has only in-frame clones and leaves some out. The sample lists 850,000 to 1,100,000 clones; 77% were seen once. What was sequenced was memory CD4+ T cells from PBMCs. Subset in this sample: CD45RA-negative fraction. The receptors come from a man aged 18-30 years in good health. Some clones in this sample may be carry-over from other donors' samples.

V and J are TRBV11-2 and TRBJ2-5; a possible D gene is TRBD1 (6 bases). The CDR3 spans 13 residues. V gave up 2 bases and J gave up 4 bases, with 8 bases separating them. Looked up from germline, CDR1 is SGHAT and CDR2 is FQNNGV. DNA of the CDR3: TGTGCCAGCAGCTTATTCAGGGGAGAGACCCAGTACTTC. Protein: CASSLFRGETQYF.

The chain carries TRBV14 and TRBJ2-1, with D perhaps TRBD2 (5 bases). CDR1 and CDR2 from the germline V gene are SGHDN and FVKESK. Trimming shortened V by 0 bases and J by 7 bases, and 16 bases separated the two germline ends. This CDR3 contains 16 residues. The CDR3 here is CASSQERTRQKNEQFF. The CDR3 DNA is TGTGCCAGCAGCCAAGAACGAACTAGACAAAAGAATGAGCAGTTCTTC.

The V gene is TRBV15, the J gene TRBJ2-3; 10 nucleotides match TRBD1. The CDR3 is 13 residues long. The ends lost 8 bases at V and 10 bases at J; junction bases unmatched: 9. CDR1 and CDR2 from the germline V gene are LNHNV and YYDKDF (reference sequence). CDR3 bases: TGTGCCACCTGCCCGGGACAGGGGCGCCCGCAGTATTTT. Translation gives CATCPGQGRPQYF.

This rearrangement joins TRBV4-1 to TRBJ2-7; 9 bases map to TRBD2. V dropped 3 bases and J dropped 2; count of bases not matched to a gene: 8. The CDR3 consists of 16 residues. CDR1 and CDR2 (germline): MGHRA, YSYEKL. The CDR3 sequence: CASSQTPLAGTYEQYF. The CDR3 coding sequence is TGCGCCAGCAGCCAGACCCCACTAGCGGGCACCTACGAGCAGTACTTC.

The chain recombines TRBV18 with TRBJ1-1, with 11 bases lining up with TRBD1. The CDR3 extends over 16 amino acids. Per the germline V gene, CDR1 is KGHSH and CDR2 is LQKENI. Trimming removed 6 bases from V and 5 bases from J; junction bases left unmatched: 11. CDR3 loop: CASSRGQGARRTEAFF. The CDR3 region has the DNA TGTGCCAGCTCCCGAGGACAGGGGGCGCGGAGGACTGAAGCTTTCTTT.

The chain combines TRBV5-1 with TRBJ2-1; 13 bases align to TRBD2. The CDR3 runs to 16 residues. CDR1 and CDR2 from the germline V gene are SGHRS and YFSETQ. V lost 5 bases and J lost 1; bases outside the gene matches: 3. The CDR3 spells CASRLAGGMSYNEQFF. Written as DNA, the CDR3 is TGCGCCAGCAGACTAGCGGGAGGGATGTCCTACAATGAGCAGTTCTTC.

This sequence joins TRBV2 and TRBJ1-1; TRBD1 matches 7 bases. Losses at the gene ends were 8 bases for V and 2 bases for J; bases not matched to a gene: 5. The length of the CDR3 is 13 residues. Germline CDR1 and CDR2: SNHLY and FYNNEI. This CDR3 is CASVRQGNTEAFF. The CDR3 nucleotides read TGTGCCAGCGTACGACAGGGTAACACTGAAGCTTTCTTT.

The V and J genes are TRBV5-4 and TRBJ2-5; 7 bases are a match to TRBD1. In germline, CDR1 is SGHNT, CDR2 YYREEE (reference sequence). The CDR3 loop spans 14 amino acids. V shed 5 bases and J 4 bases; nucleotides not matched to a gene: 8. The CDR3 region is CASRQGQVGETQYF. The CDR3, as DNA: TGTGCCAGCAGACAAGGACAGGTCGGAGAGACCCAGTACTTC.

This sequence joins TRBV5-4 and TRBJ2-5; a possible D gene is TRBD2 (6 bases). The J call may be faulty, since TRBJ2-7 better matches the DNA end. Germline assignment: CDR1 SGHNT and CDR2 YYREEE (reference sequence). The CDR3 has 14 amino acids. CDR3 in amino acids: CASSAHGGSYEQYF. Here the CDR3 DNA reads TGTGCCAGCAGCGCCCATGGAGGGTCCTACGAGCAGTACTTC.

The CDR3 region has the DNA TGTGCCAGCAGCGTAGGGGCTAGCGGTGGGGTTCCCGGGGAGCTGTTTTTT. Translation: CASSVGASGGVPGELFF. The V call is TRBV9, the J call TRBJ2-2, with TRBD2 matching 7 bases. The CDR3 has 17 amino acids. V was clipped by 0 bases and J by 6 bases; unmatched bases: 11. The germline gives CDR1 SGDLS, CDR2 YYNGEE.

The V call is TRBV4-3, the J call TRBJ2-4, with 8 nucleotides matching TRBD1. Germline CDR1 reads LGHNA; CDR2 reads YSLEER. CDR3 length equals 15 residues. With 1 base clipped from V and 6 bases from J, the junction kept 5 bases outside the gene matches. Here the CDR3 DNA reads TGCGCCAGCAGCCAAGGTTTTGGACAGGGAAACATTCAGTACTTC. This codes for CASSQGFGQGNIQYF.

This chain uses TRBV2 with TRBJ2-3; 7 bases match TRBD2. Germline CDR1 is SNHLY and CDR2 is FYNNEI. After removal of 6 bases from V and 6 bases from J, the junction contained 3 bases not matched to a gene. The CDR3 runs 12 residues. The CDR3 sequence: CASRLSGDTQYF. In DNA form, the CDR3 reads TGTGCCAGCAGGCTTAGCGGGGATACGCAGTATTTT.

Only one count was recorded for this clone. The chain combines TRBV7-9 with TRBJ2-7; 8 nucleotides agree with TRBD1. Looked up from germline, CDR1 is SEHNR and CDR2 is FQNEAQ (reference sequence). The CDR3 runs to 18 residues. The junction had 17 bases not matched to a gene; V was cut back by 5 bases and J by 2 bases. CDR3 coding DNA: TGTGCCAGCAGCAGAGGACAGGGTGACAGCGGCAAGGCCTACGAGCAGTACTTC. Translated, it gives CASSRGQGDSGKAYEQYF.

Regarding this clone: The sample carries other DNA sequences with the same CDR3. The DNA of the CDR3 is TGTGCCAGCAGCTTAGCGGGAGTCACAGATACGCAGTATTTT. Translated, it gives CASSLAGVTDTQYF. The rearrangement links TRBV7-2 to TRBJ2-3; tentatively, D is TRBD2 (5 bases). This CDR3 has 14 amino acids. The V gene's germline CDR1 is SGHTA and CDR2 FQGNSA. V lost 0 bases and J lost 2, with 6 bases in between.

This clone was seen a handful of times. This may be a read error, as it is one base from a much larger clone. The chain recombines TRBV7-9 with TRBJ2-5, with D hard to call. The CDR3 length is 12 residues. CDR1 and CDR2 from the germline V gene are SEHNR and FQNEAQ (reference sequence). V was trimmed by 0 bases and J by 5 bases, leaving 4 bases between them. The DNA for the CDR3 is TGTGCCAGCAGCTTAGCGACCGAGACCCAGTACTTC. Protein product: CASSLATETQYF. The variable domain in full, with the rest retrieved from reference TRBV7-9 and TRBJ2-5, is DTGVSQNPRHKITKRGQNVTFRCDPISEHNRLYWYRQTLGQGPEFLTYFQNEAQLEKSRLLSDRFSAERPKGSFSTLEIQRTEQGDSAMYLCASSLATETQYFGPGTRLLVL.

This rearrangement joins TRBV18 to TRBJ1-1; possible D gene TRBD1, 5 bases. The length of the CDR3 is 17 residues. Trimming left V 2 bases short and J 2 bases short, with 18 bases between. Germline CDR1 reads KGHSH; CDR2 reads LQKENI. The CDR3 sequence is CASSPYRDPSFNTEAFF. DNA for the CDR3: TGTGCCAGCTCACCATATAGGGACCCAAGCTTTAACACTGAAGCTTTCTTT. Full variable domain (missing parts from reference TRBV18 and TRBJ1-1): NAGVMQNPRHLVRRRGQEARLRCSPMKGHSHVYWYRQLPEEGLKFMVYLQKENIIDESGMPKERFSAEFPKEGPSILRIQQVVRGDSAAYFCASSPYRDPSFNTEAFFGQGTRLTVV.

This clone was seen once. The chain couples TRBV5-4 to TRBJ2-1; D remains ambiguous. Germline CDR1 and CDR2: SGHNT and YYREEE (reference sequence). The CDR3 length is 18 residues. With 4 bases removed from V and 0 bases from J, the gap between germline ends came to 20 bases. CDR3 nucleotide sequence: TGTGCCAGCAGCCGCCCATTAGCCGAGAGAAGCTCCTACAATGAGCAGTTCTTC. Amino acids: CASSRPLAERSSYNEQFF.

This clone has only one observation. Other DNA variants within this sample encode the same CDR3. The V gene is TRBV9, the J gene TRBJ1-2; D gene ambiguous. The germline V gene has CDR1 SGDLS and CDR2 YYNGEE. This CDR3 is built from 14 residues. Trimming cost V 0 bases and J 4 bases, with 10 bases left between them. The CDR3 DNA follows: TGTGCCAGCAGCGTAGGGGAAGGCCCCTATGGCTACACCTTC. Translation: CASSVGEGPYGYTF.

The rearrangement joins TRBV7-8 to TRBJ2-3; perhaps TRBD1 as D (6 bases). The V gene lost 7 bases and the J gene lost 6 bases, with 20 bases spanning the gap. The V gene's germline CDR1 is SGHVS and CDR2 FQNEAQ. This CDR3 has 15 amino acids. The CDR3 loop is CASTVGGFTGDTQYF. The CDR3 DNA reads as TGTGCCAGCACCGTAGGGGGATTCACAGGGGATACGCAGTATTTT.

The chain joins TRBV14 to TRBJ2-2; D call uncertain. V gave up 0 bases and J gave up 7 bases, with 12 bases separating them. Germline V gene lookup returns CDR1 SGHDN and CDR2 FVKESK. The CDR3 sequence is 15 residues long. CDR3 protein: CASSQDVAGIGELFF. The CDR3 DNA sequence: TGTGCCAGCAGCCAAGATGTAGCTGGGATCGGGGAGCTGTTTTTT.

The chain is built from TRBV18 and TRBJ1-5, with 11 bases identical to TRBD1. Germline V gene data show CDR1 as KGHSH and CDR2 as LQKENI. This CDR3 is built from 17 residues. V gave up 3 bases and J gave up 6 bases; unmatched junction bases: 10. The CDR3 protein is CASSPKGGQGGIQPQHF. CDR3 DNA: TGTGCCAGCTCACCGAAGGGGGGACAGGGGGGAATTCAGCCCCAGCATTTT.

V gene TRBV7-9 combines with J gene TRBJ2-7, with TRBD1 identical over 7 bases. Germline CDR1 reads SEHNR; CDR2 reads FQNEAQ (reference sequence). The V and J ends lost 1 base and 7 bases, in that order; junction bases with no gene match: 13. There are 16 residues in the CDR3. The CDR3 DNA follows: TGTGCCAGCAGCTTAGGTGTGGGACAGTCGGCTTCGGAGCAGTACTTC. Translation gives CASSLGVGQSASEQYF.

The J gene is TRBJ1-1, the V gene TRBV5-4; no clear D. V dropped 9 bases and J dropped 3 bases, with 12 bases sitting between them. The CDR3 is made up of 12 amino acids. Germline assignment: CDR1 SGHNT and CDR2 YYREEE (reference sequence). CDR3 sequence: CAKPLDDTEAFF. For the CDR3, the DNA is TGTGCCAAACCGCTTGACGACACTGAAGCTTTCTTT.

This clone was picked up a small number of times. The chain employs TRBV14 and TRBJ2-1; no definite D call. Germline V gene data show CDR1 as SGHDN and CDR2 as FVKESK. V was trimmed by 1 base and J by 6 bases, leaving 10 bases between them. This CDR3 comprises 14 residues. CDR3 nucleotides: TGTGCCAGCAGCCAAGCTAGTTACGGCAATGAGCAGTTCTTC. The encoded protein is CASSQASYGNEQFF.

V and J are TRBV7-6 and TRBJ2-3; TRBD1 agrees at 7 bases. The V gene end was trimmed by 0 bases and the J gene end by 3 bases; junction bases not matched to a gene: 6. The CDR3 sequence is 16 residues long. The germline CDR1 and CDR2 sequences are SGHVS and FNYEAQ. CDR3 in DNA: TGTGCCAGCAGCTTAGCAGGGGGCATTGGGACAGATACGCAGTATTTT. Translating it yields CASSLAGGIGTDTQYF.

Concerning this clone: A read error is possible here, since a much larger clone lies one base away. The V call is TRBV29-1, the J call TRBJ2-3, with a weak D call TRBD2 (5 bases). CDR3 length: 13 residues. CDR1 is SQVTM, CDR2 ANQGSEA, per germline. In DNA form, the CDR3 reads TGCAGCGTTTGCTGGGCTAGCACAAATACGCAGTATTTT. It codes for CSVCWASTNTQYF.

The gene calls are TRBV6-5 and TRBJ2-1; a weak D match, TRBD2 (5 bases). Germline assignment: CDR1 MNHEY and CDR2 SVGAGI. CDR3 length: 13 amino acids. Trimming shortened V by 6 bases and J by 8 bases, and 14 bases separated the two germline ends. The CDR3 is CASSTREGDEQFF. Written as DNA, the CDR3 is TGTGCCAGCAGCACAAGAGAGGGAGATGAGCAGTTCTTC.

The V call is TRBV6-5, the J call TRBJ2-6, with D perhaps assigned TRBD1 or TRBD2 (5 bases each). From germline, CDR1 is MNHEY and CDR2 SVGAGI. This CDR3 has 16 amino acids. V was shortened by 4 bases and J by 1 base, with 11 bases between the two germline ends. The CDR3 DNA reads TGTGCCAGCAGTTTAGGGACGGTTTCTGGGGCCAACGTCCTGACTTTC. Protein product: CASSLGTVSGANVLTF.

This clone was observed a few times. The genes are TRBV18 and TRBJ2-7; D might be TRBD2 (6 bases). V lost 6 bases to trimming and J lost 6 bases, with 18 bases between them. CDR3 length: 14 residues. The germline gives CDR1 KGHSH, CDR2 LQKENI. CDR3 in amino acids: CASSPTAAGSEQYF. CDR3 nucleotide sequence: TGTGCCAGCTCCCCGACGGCGGCGGGGTCCGAGCAGTACTTC.

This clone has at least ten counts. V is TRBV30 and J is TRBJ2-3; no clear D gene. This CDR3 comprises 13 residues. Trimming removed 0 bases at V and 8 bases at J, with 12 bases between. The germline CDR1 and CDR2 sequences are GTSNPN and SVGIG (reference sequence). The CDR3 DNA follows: TGTGCCTGGAGTGTACTGGGGTCGGGTACGCAGTATTTT. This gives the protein CAWSVLGSGTQYF.

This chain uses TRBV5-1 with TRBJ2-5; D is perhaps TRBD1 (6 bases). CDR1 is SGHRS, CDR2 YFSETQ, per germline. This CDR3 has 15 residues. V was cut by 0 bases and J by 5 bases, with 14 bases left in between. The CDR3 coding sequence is TGCGCCAGCAGCTTGGCACAGGGAATAGAGGAGACCCAGTACTTC. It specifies CASSLAQGIEETQYF.

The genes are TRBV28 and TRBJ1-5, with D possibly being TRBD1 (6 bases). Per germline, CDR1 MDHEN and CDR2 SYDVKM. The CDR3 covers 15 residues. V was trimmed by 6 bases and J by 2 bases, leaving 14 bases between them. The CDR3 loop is CASSTGLRGNQPQHF. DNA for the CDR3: TGTGCCAGCAGCACAGGGTTACGGGGCAATCAGCCCCAGCATTTT.